The entry that follows covers one TCR beta chain sequence. Time point noted: before trial treatment. Donors, who were enrolled in a single-arm phase I dose-escalation trial, received nivolumab, ipilimumab, aspirin, low-dose cyclophosphamide and low-dose radiotherapy. Trimming took 5 bases from V and 6 from J, leaving 8 bases between them. The CDR3 extends over 11 amino acids. Germline CDR1 and CDR2: MNHEY and SMNVEV (reference sequence). The data originate from a study of low-dose radiotherapy and immunotherapy resistance in tumors. Study in general: Every two weeks patients got nivolumab 240 mg flat dose, plus ipilimumab 1 mg/kg every six weeks, intravenously.

cDNA synthesis used a TRAV/TRBV-specific primer set for both chains. Amplification of TCRs used a constant-region primer and V-primer adapter for about 20 PCR cycles. TCRdb re-analysed the reads in MiXCR, keeping a single row per CDR3 protein. This repertoire shows more than 50,000 distinct CDR3 sequences, almost 25% found once; its top ten account for around 6%. This TCR derives from a male donor with prostate cancer. Source: PBMCs, taken before treatment. The rearrangement links TRBV27 to TRBJ2-7; D call uncertain. The CDR3 DNA follows: TGTGCCAGCAGTCCGTGGGGCGAGCAGTACTTC. Amino acids: CASSPWGEQYF.